The 22 T cell receptor beta chains given below trace back to one sample, sequenced in a study of monozygotic twins with inflammatory bowel disease. TCRdb re-called the 5' RACE reads; every CDR3 protein appears as one record, without DNA. The specimen's table records more than 300,000 distinct CDR3 sequences. The sample taken for sequencing was blood. The origin of the receptors is a human donor with ulcerative colitis or Crohn's disease, or a healthy co-twin of an affected twin (not recorded which).

The V call is TRBV12-3 or TRBV12-4, the J call TRBJ1-1. The CDR3 runs 13 residues. The CDR3 is CASSLVGVGEAFF.

V is TRBV3-1 and J is TRBJ2-7. The CDR3 is 13 amino acids. Germline values: CDR1 LGHDT, CDR2 YNNKEL (reference sequence). Here the CDR3 reads CASSTTDPYEQYF.

The chain carries TRBV9 and TRBJ1-4. There are 15 residues in the CDR3. Germline V CDR1 and CDR2: SGDLS, YYNGEE. The CDR3 spells CASSTWGASNEKLFF.

The chain employs TRBV3-1 and TRBJ1-1; TCRdb outputs TRBD1, but without DNA this stays unchecked. This CDR3 spans 12 amino acids. Looked up from germline, CDR1 is LGHDT and CDR2 is YNNKEL (reference sequence). CDR3 loop: CASSQGGREAFF. The variable domain in full, completed from reference TRBV3-1 and TRBJ1-1, reads DTAVSQTPKYLVTQMGNDKSIKCEQNLGHDTMYWYKQDSKKFLKIMFSYNNKELIINETVPNRFSPKSPDKAHLNLHINSLELGDSAVYFCASSQGGREAFFGQGTRLTVV.

V is TRBV19 and J is TRBJ2-5; TCRdb's assignment of TRBD1 cannot be checked, as there is no DNA. Germline assignment: CDR1 LNHDA and CDR2 SQIVND (reference sequence). CDR3 length equals 16 residues. The CDR3 is CASRPDRDGGQETQYF.

The chain recombines TRBV20-1 with TRBJ2-1; TCRdb's D gene call, TRBD1, goes unchecked for lack of DNA. Germline V CDR1 and CDR2: DFQATT, SNEGSKA (reference sequence). The length of the CDR3 is 15 residues. This CDR3 is CSVTSAPQGGDEQFF.

V and J are TRBV20-1 and TRBJ2-3. This CDR3 region has 15 residues. Germline assignment: CDR1 DFQATT and CDR2 SNEGSKA (reference sequence). CDR3: CSASIAFSSTDTQYF.

This chain uses TRBV27 with TRBJ1-5; TCRdb gives TRBD1 as the D gene, but with no DNA this cannot be confirmed. The CDR3 has 14 residues. The V gene's germline CDR1 is MNHEY and CDR2 SMNVEV (reference sequence). CDR3 sequence: CASSHRGGNQPQHF.

The chain is built from TRBV2 and TRBJ2-1; TCRdb's assignment of TRBD2 cannot be checked, as there is no DNA. Germline values: CDR1 SNHLY, CDR2 FYNNEI. The CDR3 extends over 18 amino acids. The CDR3 sequence: CASSAGLAGGSYYNEQFF.

The chain joins TRBV5-1 to TRBJ2-6. The CDR3 has 16 residues. Germline CDR1 SGHRS, CDR2 YFSETQ. The CDR3 sequence is CASSPGPISGANVLTF.

This rearrangement joins TRBV11-2 to TRBJ2-5; the D call of TRBD2 rests on TCRdb alone, since no DNA is present to check it. CDR3 length equals 16 residues. Germline CDR1 reads SGHAT; CDR2 reads FQNNGV. The CDR3 protein is CASSLGPSGGVETQYF.

This chain connects TRBV3-1 to TRBJ2-7. The CDR3 has 12 residues. The V gene's germline CDR1 is LGHDT and CDR2 YNNKEL (reference sequence). CDR3 sequence reads: CASSHPSNEQYF.

V gene TRBV5-1 combines with J gene TRBJ2-2; TCRdb picks TRBD1, but there is no DNA to check that call. The V gene's germline CDR1 is SGHRS and CDR2 YFSETQ. The length of the CDR3 is 18 residues. Here the CDR3 reads CASSLVTGTARDTGELFF.

This rearrangement joins TRBV6-1 to TRBJ2-4; no DNA is available, so the TRBD1 call from TCRdb remains unchecked. The CDR3 loop spans 17 amino acids. Germline-derived CDR1 and CDR2 are MNHNS and SASEGT. This chain's CDR3 is CASSQNSGNGAKNIQYF.

The rearrangement links TRBV2 to TRBJ1-1. The CDR3 extends over 14 amino acids. Germline loops: CDR1 SNHLY, CDR2 FYNNEI. The CDR3 is CASSAGGDLFEAFF.

CDR3 in amino acids: CASSVDGSYEQYF. The chain is built from TRBV5-6 and TRBJ2-7. Germline V gene lookup returns CDR1 SGHDT and CDR2 YYEEEE. This CDR3 has 13 residues.

The gene calls are TRBV4-1 and TRBJ2-7; there is no DNA to check the TCRdb D call of TRBD1. In germline, CDR1 is MGHRA, CDR2 YSYEKL. The CDR3 totals 17 residues. This CDR3 reads CASSQDYGTGSIYEQYF.

The chain recombines TRBV5-1 with TRBJ2-5. CDR3 length equals 15 residues. The germline V gene has CDR1 SGHRS and CDR2 YFSETQ. The CDR3 loop reads CASSLASATQETQYF.

The genes are TRBV27 and TRBJ2-3; without DNA, the TCRdb call of TRBD2 cannot be checked. Germline CDR1 reads MNHEY; CDR2 reads SMNVEV (reference sequence). There are 15 residues in the CDR3. This chain's CDR3 is CASRLGGKGADTQYF.

V gene TRBV6-5 combines with J gene TRBJ1-6. The germline V gene has CDR1 MNHEY and CDR2 SVGAGI. The CDR3 length is 17 residues. The CDR3 loop is CASSFRAVVSYNSPLHF.

This rearrangement joins TRBV4-3 to TRBJ2-3. CDR1 is LGHNA and CDR2 is YSLEER in the germline V gene. The CDR3 sequence is 14 residues long. CDR3 sequence: CASSQDPNGDTQYF.

The chain uses TRBV4-2 and TRBJ2-1. Germline V gene data show CDR1 as LGHNA and CDR2 as YNFKEQ. The CDR3 is 16 residues long. The CDR3 spells CASSQFTASSYNEQFF.